Listed below are T cell receptor beta chains from one sample, sequenced in a study of blood T cell repertoires in COVID-19. Profiling relied on immunoSEQ multiplex PCR, and the TCRdb table lists in-frame clones only, not all of them. The table has approximately 200,000 clones, roughly 81% seen once. The sequenced sample was peripheral blood. All receptors come from a woman aged 80 or over with COVID-19, enrolled during active disease. The CDR3 runs from the conserved cysteine through the conserved F or W. D genes are given only for firm matches. Where a row states a size, it is once, few, many or the class of an expanded clone; other rows omit it.

v_gene	abundance	j_gene	len	d_gene	CDR3nt	CDR3aa
TRBV28	NA	TRBJ1-2	12	NA	TGTGCCAGCAGTTCATACAGCTATGGCTACACCTTC	CASSSYSYGYTF
TRBV5-1	NA	TRBJ2-3	17	NA	TGCGCCAGCAGCTTGGCATTTCAGGGGCTTGGTGGAGATACGCAGTATTTT	CASSLAFQGLGGDTQYF
TRBV10-1	NA	TRBJ1-5	13	NA	TGCGCCAGCAGTGAGAGAAAGAGGCTGCCCCAGCATTTT	CASSERKRLPQHF
TRBV4-3	NA	TRBJ1-4	15	TRBD1	TGCGCCAGCAGCCAAGAACAGGGGACTAATGAAAAACTGTTTTTT	CASSQEQGTNEKLFF
TRBV12-5	NA	TRBJ1-1	17	TRBD1	TGTGCTAGTGGTTTTATCGGGGGGACAGGGTGGGGCACTGAAGCTTTCTTT	CASGFIGGTGWGTEAFF
TRBV6-1	NA	TRBJ1-1	14	NA	TGTGCCAGCAGTGATCACAGGGAGGGCACTGAAGCTTTCTTT	CASSDHREGTEAFF
TRBV7-2	NA	TRBJ2-2	15	TRBD1	TGTGCCAGCAGCTTGGACAGGCTGAACACCGGGGAGCTGTTTTTT	CASSLDRLNTGELFF
TRBV9	few	TRBJ2-3	13	NA	TGTGCCAGCAGTGAGACTGGAGCAGATACGCAGTATTTT	CASSETGADTQYF
TRBV4-2	few	TRBJ2-2	16	TRBD2	TGTGCCAGCAGCCAAGCACCGGGACTAGCGTCCGGGGAGCTGTTTTTT	CASSQAPGLASGELFF
TRBV6-5	NA	TRBJ2-1	14	NA	TGTGCCAGCAAGCTGGACTTAACCTACAATGAGCAGTTCTTC	CASKLDLTYNEQFF
TRBV19	NA	TRBJ1-2	14	TRBD1	TGTGCCAGTAGTACACTACAGGGGGCTTATGGCTACACCTTC	CASSTLQGAYGYTF
TRBV7-6	NA	TRBJ2-3	15	NA	TGTGCCAGCAGCTTTCTCGGAGATAGCACAGATACGCAGTATTTT	CASSFLGDSTDTQYF
TRBV7-9	NA	TRBJ2-1	18	TRBD2	TGTGCCAGCAGCTCCAGCCCAGGTAGCGGGGGGGGCTACAATGAGCAGTTCTTC	CASSSSPGSGGGYNEQFF
TRBV9	NA	TRBJ2-7	15	NA	TGTGCCAGCAGCCTGGGGGCAGACCTAGCTTACGAGCAGTACTTC	CASSLGADLAYEQYF
TRBV5-4	NA	TRBJ2-5	14	TRBD1	TGTGCCAGCAGCTTGGAGACAGGGGGAGAGACCCAGTACTTC	CASSLETGGETQYF
TRBV5-1	NA	TRBJ2-7	13	NA	TGCGCCAGCAGCTTGGCCAACAGCTACGAGCAGTACTTC	CASSLANSYEQYF